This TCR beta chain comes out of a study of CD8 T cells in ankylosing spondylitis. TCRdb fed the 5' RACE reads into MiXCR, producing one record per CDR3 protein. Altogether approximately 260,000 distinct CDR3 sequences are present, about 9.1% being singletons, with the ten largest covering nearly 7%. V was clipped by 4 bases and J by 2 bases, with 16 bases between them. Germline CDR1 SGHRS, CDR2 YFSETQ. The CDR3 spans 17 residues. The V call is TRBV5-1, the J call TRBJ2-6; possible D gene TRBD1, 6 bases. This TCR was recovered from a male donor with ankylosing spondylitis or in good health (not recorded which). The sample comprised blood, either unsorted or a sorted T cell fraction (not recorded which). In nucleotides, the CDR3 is TGCGCCAGCAGCCCGTCTAACAGGGAAGCTGGGGCCAACGTCCTGACTTTC. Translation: CASSPSNREAGANVLTF.